This TCR beta chain was captured by sequencing in a study of T cell responses to AZD1222 COVID-19 vaccine. Repertoires were generated with immunoSEQ multiplex PCR, while TCRdb's copy carries only in-frame clones and drops some. Of 100,000 to 110,000 clones in the sample, approximately 91% were seen once. V shed 5 bases and J shed 10 bases, with 11 bases lying between them. CDR1 is SGHAT and CDR2 is FQNNGV in the germline V gene. The CDR3 has 11 amino acids. Overall study findings and caveats: Increased Spike-specific TCR breadth and depth were observed after two AZD1222 doses.

With respect to this clone: Its specificity is not known.

This material consisted of peripheral blood, taken on day 0 of AZD1222 vaccination. This chain uses TRBV11-2 with TRBJ1-1, with D maybe TRBD1 (5 bases). The TCR sequence derives from an adult in good health. The CDR3 region has the DNA TGTGCCAGCAGCAATACGGGGACAGCTTTCTTT. Its translation is CASSNTGTAFF.